This T cell receptor beta chain was captured by sequencing in a study of human thymus T cells. TCRdb's copy holds only in-frame clones and misses some; the assay was immunoSEQ multiplex PCR. The table has more than 45,000 clones, nearly 95% seen once. This clone was recorded once. Germline loops: CDR1 MGHRA, CDR2 YSYEKL. The CDR3 covers 17 residues. V was clipped by 2 bases and J by 0 bases; unmatched bases: 7. The sequencing input was blood. The TCR originated in a boy under three years old with a congenital heart defect but otherwise immunologically healthy. The chain is built from TRBV4-1 and TRBJ2-4; 7 bases fit TRBD1. This CDR3 is CASSQLPGGLAKNIQYF. In DNA, the CDR3 is TGCGCCAGCAGCCAATTACCAGGGGGTCTAGCCAAAAACATTCAGTACTTC.